This section outlines one T cell receptor beta chain sequence together with its context. What it binds is unknown. The data originate from a study of T cell responses to AZD1222 COVID-19 vaccine. Study-wide results and caveats: Across the whole spike, CD4 TCRs peaked at regions 160-218 and 743-854.

There are 16 residues in the CDR3. V was cut by 0 bases and J by 4 bases, with 13 bases left in between. Germline CDR1 LGHDT, CDR2 YNNKEL (reference sequence). Data came from immunoSEQ multiplex PCR; TCRdb stores just in-frame clones and leaves some out. The table has 150,000 to 180,000 clones, 90% seen once. Pooling was applied to second doses at about 4 or about 12 weeks. The sequencing used peripheral blood, collected 28 days after the second AZD1222 dose. This receptor was obtained from an adult who received the AZD1222 COVID-19 vaccine. The chain uses TRBV3-1 (or the pseudogene TRBV3-2) and TRBJ1-3, with D unclear. CDR3 loop: CASSQDRRAAGNTIYF. CDR3 sequence (DNA): TGTGCCAGCAGCCAAGATAGAAGGGCGGCCGGAAACACCATATATTTT.